These T cell receptor beta chains were read from a single sample in a study of T cells after posttransplantation cyclophosphamide. Repertoires were generated with immunoSEQ multiplex PCR, while TCRdb's copy carries only in-frame clones and drops some. The sample shows approximately 45,000 clones, 90% of them seen only once. The sample consisted of PBMCs, taken roughly 59 days after allogeneic stem cell transplant with posttransplant cyclophosphamide. The receptors shown here come from a male patient between 60 and 69 years old who received an allogeneic stem cell transplant from a related donor and was CMV-positive. Some of these T cells may belong to the graft donor. Each CDR3 is given with its conserved first and last residue. The D gene is left open where the match is weak. Rows give clone size only sometimes, using once, few, many, or a class for an expanded clone.

clone size: -; J gene: TRBJ2-3; D gene: TRBD1; V gene: TRBV11-2; CDR3 protein: CASSLWGTVGPADTQYF; CDR3 DNA: TGTGCCAGCAGCTTATGGGGGACAGTCGGTCCAGCAGATACGCAGTATTTT
clone size: -; J gene: TRBJ1-2; D gene: -; V gene: TRBV6-5; CDR3 protein: CASSRTLNYGYTF; CDR3 DNA: TGTGCCAGCAGCCGGACTCTAAACTATGGCTACACCTTC
clone size: -; J gene: TRBJ1-1; D gene: -; V gene: TRBV20-1; CDR3 protein: CSASQNTEAFF; CDR3 DNA: TGCAGTGCTAGTCAGAACACTGAAGCTTTCTTT
clone size: -; J gene: TRBJ1-5; D gene: -; V gene: TRBV7-9; CDR3 protein: CASSLGSGQPQHF; CDR3 DNA: TGTGCCAGCAGCTTAGGTTCCGGTCAGCCCCAGCATTTT
clone size: -; J gene: TRBJ2-1; D gene: TRBD1; V gene: TRBV6-1; CDR3 protein: CASRGTGGIYEQFF; CDR3 DNA: TGTGCCAGCAGGGGGACAGGGGGAATATATGAGCAGTTCTTC
clone size: -; J gene: TRBJ2-4; D gene: TRBD2; V gene: TRBV29-1; CDR3 protein: CSVEDSSGGVINIQYF; CDR3 DNA: TGCAGCGTTGAAGATTCCAGCGGGGGTGTTATAAACATTCAGTACTTC
clone size: -; J gene: TRBJ1-2; D gene: -; V gene: TRBV1; CDR3 protein: CTSSQDRERGCGYTF; CDR3 DNA: TGCACCAGCAGCCAAGATAGGGAGAGAGGGTGTGGCTACACCTTC
clone size: -; J gene: TRBJ2-7; D gene: TRBD1; V gene: TRBV30; CDR3 protein: CAWRRVGGLYEQYF; CDR3 DNA: TGTGCCTGGAGGCGGGTAGGGGGCTTATACGAGCAGTACTTC
clone size: -; J gene: TRBJ2-5; D gene: TRBD2; V gene: TRBV7-9; CDR3 protein: CASSTIAGQETQYF; CDR3 DNA: TGTGCCAGCAGCACAATAGCGGGGCAAGAGACCCAGTACTTC
clone size: -; J gene: TRBJ1-1; D gene: -; V gene: TRBV21-1; CDR3 protein: CASSNQQGNTEAFF; CDR3 DNA: TGTGCCAGCAGCAATCAACAGGGGAACACTGAAGCTTTCTTT
clone size: -; J gene: TRBJ2-5; D gene: -; V gene: TRBV27; CDR3 protein: CASSLSPNPQETQYF; CDR3 DNA: TGTGCCAGCAGTTTAAGCCCTAACCCTCAAGAGACCCAGTACTTC
clone size: few; J gene: TRBJ2-2; D gene: TRBD2; V gene: TRBV2; CDR3 protein: CASRLLAGGTGELFF; CDR3 DNA: TGTGCCAGCCGGCTACTAGCGGGGGGTACCGGGGAGCTGTTTTTT
clone size: -; J gene: TRBJ1-5; D gene: TRBD1; V gene: TRBV5-1; CDR3 protein: CASSQGQGADQPQHF; CDR3 DNA: TGCGCCAGCAGCCAGGGACAGGGGGCGGATCAGCCCCAGCATTTT
clone size: -; J gene: TRBJ2-5; D gene: -; V gene: TRBV15; CDR3 protein: CATSRTDETQYF; CDR3 DNA: TGTGCCACCAGCAGAACAGATGAGACCCAGTACTTC
clone size: -; J gene: TRBJ2-1; D gene: TRBD1; V gene: TRBV6-1; CDR3 protein: CASSADREMNEQFF; CDR3 DNA: TGTGCCAGCAGTGCGGACAGGGAAATGAATGAGCAGTTCTTC
clone size: -; J gene: TRBJ1-2; D gene: -; V gene: TRBV16; CDR3 protein: CASSQPRLGDPYGYTF; CDR3 DNA: TGTGCCAGCAGCCAACCGCGATTGGGCGATCCTTATGGCTACACCTTC
clone size: -; J gene: TRBJ2-5; D gene: -; V gene: TRBV18; CDR3 protein: CASSPPLSEETQYF; CDR3 DNA: TGTGCCAGCTCACCACCCCTTAGCGAGGAGACCCAGTACTTC
clone size: -; J gene: TRBJ1-2; D gene: -; V gene: TRBV20-1; CDR3 protein: CSARSDYGYTF; CDR3 DNA: TGCAGTGCTAGGTCGGACTATGGCTACACCTTT
clone size: -; J gene: TRBJ2-3; D gene: -; V gene: TRBV1; CDR3 protein: CTSSQGAPTQGPTDTQYF; CDR3 DNA: TGCACCAGCAGCCAAGGCGCTCCCACACAGGGCCCCACAGATACGCAGTATTTT
clone size: -; J gene: TRBJ1-4; D gene: TRBD1; V gene: TRBV5-1; CDR3 protein: CASSLTTPGQGHEKLFF; CDR3 DNA: TGCGCCAGCAGCTTAACAACCCCGGGACAGGGACATGAAAAACTGTTTTTT
clone size: -; J gene: TRBJ1-4; D gene: -; V gene: TRBV19; CDR3 protein: CASISRGSGEKLFF; CDR3 DNA: TGTGCCAGTATTTCCAGGGGTTCTGGTGAAAAACTGTTTTTT
clone size: -; J gene: TRBJ2-1; D gene: -; V gene: TRBV5-6; CDR3 protein: CASSVTRGEQFF; CDR3 DNA: TGTGCCAGCAGCGTAACCAGGGGCGAGCAGTTCTTC
clone size: -; J gene: TRBJ1-1; D gene: TRBD1; V gene: TRBV4-1; CDR3 protein: CASSQDLGTGFTEAFF; CDR3 DNA: TGCGCCAGCAGCCAAGATCTTGGGACAGGGTTCACTGAAGCTTTCTTT
clone size: -; J gene: TRBJ1-6; D gene: -; V gene: TRBV9; CDR3 protein: CASSTYDSNSPLHF; CDR3 DNA: TGTGCCAGCAGCACTTATGACAGTAATTCACCCCTCCACTTT
clone size: -; J gene: TRBJ1-2; D gene: TRBD1; V gene: TRBV15; CDR3 protein: CATSKPGQLNYGYTF; CDR3 DNA: TGTGCCACCAGCAAGCCGGGACAGCTTAACTATGGCTACACCTTC
clone size: -; J gene: TRBJ1-1; D gene: -; V gene: TRBV30; CDR3 protein: CAWGYRVGAEAFF; CDR3 DNA: TGTGCCTGGGGCTACAGGGTGGGGGCTGAAGCTTTCTTT
clone size: -; J gene: TRBJ2-5; D gene: -; V gene: TRBV4-1; CDR3 protein: CASSQDSNPYPVQYF; CDR3 DNA: TGCGCCAGCAGCCAAGATTCCAATCCCTATCCGGTTCAGTACTTC
clone size: -; J gene: TRBJ1-1; D gene: -; V gene: TRBV7-9; CDR3 protein: CASSLESTARTPNTEAFF; CDR3 DNA: TGTGCCAGCAGCTTAGAATCAACAGCCCGAACGCCCAACACTGAAGCTTTCTTT
clone size: -; J gene: TRBJ1-2; D gene: -; V gene: TRBV7-9; CDR3 protein: CASSGPRGPDGYTF; CDR3 DNA: TGTGCCAGCAGCGGCCCAAGGGGCCCGGATGGCTACACCTTC
clone size: -; J gene: TRBJ2-5; D gene: -; V gene: TRBV5-1; CDR3 protein: CASSLLSQGGVETQYF; CDR3 DNA: TGCGCCAGCAGCTTATTATCACAGGGAGGGGTGGAGACCCAGTACTTC
clone size: -; J gene: TRBJ1-1; D gene: TRBD1; V gene: TRBV7-9; CDR3 protein: CASSLDRGRNTEAFF; CDR3 DNA: TGTGCCAGCAGCTTAGACAGGGGTAGGAACACTGAAGCTTTCTTT
clone size: -; J gene: TRBJ1-5; D gene: -; V gene: TRBV29-1; CDR3 protein: CSARTQGFGNQPQHF; CDR3 DNA: TGCAGCGCCCGGACCCAGGGATTCGGCAATCAGCCCCAGCATTTT
clone size: -; J gene: TRBJ2-2; D gene: -; V gene: TRBV7-9; CDR3 protein: CASSLEMGLGTGELFF; CDR3 DNA: TGTGCCAGCAGCTTAGAGATGGGGCTTGGCACCGGGGAGCTGTTTTTT
clone size: once; J gene: TRBJ1-1; D gene: TRBD1; V gene: TRBV5-1; CDR3 protein: CASSSTGGATEAFF; CDR3 DNA: TGCGCCAGCAGCTCGACAGGGGGGGCCACTGAAGCTTTCTTT
clone size: -; J gene: TRBJ2-1; D gene: TRBD1; V gene: TRBV6-5; CDR3 protein: CASSYSTGGWNEQFF; CDR3 DNA: TGTGCCAGCAGTTACTCGACAGGGGGCTGGAATGAGCAGTTCTTC
clone size: once; J gene: TRBJ1-2; D gene: -; V gene: TRBV6-1; CDR3 protein: CASSGSGANYGYTF; CDR3 DNA: TGTGCCAGCAGTGGCAGCGGGGCTAACTATGGCTACACCTTC
clone size: -; J gene: TRBJ1-6; D gene: -; V gene: TRBV6-1; CDR3 protein: CASSPSPGSPPLHF; CDR3 DNA: TGTGCCAGCAGTCCGTCCCCCGGGTCTCCACCCCTCCACTTT
clone size: once; J gene: TRBJ2-5; D gene: TRBD2; V gene: TRBV5-6; CDR3 protein: CASSPSGGTMETQYF; CDR3 DNA: TGTGCCAGCAGCCCTAGCGGGGGGACGATGGAGACCCAGTACTTC
clone size: -; J gene: TRBJ1-1; D gene: TRBD1; V gene: TRBV6-5; CDR3 protein: CASSYGRQGTVRYAFF; CDR3 DNA: TGTGCCAGCAGTTACGGTAGACAGGGAACTGTAAGGTACGCTTTCTTT
clone size: once; J gene: TRBJ1-5; D gene: -; V gene: TRBV19; CDR3 protein: CASSIAKGDQPQHF; CDR3 DNA: TGTGCCAGTAGTATAGCAAAAGGGGATCAGCCCCAGCATTTT
clone size: -; J gene: TRBJ1-3; D gene: -; V gene: TRBV6-5; CDR3 protein: CASTPQAASGNTIYF; CDR3 DNA: TGTGCCAGCACCCCTCAGGCAGCCTCTGGAAACACCATATATTTT
clone size: -; J gene: TRBJ1-1; D gene: TRBD1; V gene: TRBV5-1; CDR3 protein: CASSSNLLDRMNTEAFF; CDR3 DNA: TGCGCCAGCAGCTCCAACCTACTGGACAGGATGAACACTGAAGCTTTCTTT
clone size: once; J gene: TRBJ1-5; D gene: -; V gene: TRBV29-1; CDR3 protein: CSVAAGNQPQHF; CDR3 DNA: TGCAGCGTTGCCGCAGGGAATCAGCCCCAGCATTTT
clone size: -; J gene: TRBJ2-1; D gene: -; V gene: TRBV30; CDR3 protein: CAWRNTGINEQFF; CDR3 DNA: TGTGCCTGGAGGAATACAGGGATCAATGAGCAGTTCTTC
clone size: once; J gene: TRBJ1-6; D gene: -; V gene: TRBV12-5; CDR3 protein: CASGSLSGENSPLHF; CDR3 DNA: TGTGCTAGTGGTTCCCTCAGCGGGGAAAATTCACCCCTCCACTTT
clone size: -; J gene: TRBJ2-3; D gene: -; V gene: TRBV12-5; CDR3 protein: CASGSRPLGRGSTDTQYF; CDR3 DNA: TGTGCTAGTGGTTCCCGCCCCCTCGGTAGAGGTAGCACAGATACGCAGTATTTT
clone size: -; J gene: TRBJ2-7; D gene: TRBD1; V gene: TRBV5-8; CDR3 protein: CASSPQGARYEQYF; CDR3 DNA: TGTGCCAGCAGCCCGCAGGGGGCGCGGTACGAGCAGTACTTC
clone size: once; J gene: TRBJ2-2; D gene: -; V gene: TRBV5-1; CDR3 protein: CASSLQGGVNTGELFF; CDR3 DNA: TGCGCCAGCAGCTTACAGGGTGGGGTGAACACCGGGGAGCTGTTTTTT
clone size: -; J gene: TRBJ2-4; D gene: -; V gene: TRBV6-5; CDR3 protein: CASSYSMGAAKNIQYF; CDR3 DNA: TGTGCCAGCAGTTACAGTATGGGCGCAGCCAAAAACATTCAGTACTTC
clone size: once; J gene: TRBJ2-1; D gene: TRBD1; V gene: TRBV4-1; CDR3 protein: CASSQGAGGSGEQFF; CDR3 DNA: TGCGCCAGCAGCCAAGGGGCAGGGGGCTCGGGTGAGCAGTTCTTC